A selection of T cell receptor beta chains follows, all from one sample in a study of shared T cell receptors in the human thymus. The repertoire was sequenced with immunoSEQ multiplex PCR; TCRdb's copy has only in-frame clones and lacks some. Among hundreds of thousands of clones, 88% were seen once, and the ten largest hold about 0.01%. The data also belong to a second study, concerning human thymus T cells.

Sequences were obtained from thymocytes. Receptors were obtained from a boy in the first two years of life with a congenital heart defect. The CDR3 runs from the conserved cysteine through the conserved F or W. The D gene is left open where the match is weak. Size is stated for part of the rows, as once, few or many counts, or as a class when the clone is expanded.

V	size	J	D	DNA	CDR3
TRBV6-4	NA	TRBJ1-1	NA	TGTGCCAGCAGTGAACCCGGGTGGACTGAAGCTTTCTTT	CASSEPGWTEAFF
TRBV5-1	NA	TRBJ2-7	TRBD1	TGCGCCAGCAGCACCCGACAGGGTTCCTCCTACGAGCAGTACTTC	CASSTRQGSSYEQYF
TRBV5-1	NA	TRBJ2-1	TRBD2	TGCGCCAGCAGCCCCACCAGCGGGGGTTACAATGAGCAGTTCTTC	CASSPTSGGYNEQFF
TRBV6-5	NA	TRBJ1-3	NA	TGTGCCAGCAGTTACCAGGGCTCCTCTGGAAACACCATATATTTT	CASSYQGSSGNTIYF
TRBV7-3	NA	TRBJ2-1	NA	TGTGCCAGCAGCTCCCTAGCGACAAGCAATGAGCAGTTCTTC	CASSSLATSNEQFF
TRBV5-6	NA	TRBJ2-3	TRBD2	TGTGCCAGCAGCTTCCGGCGACCGGGACTAGCGGGACACACAGATACGCAGTATTTT	CASSFRRPGLAGHTDTQYF
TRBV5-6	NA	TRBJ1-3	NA	TGTGCCAGCAGCTTTGTCCGTGGAAACACCATATATTTT	CASSFVRGNTIYF
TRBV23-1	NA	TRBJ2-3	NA	TGCGCCAGCAGTCCGAGGGTCCTAATCACAGATACGCAGTATTTT	CASSPRVLITDTQYF
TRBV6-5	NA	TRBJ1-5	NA	TGTGCCAGCGCCACGGGAACTGGCAATCAGCCCCAGCATTTT	CASATGTGNQPQHF
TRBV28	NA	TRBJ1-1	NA	TGTGCCAGCAGTCCGAGCGGAGGGAGCACTGAAGCTTTCTTT	CASSPSGGSTEAFF
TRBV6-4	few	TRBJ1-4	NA	TGTGCCAGCAGGGGAGGACTGCACTCGAATGAAAAACTGTTTTTT	CASRGGLHSNEKLFF
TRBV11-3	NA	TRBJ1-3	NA	TGTGCCAGCAGCTTAGTAGATGGAAACACCATATATTTT	CASSLVDGNTIYF
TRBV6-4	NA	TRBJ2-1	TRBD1	TGTGCCAGCAGTGACCAATATGGGGAGCGCCAGGGGGCCAATGAGCAGTTCTTC	CASSDQYGERQGANEQFF
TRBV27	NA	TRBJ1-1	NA	TGTGCCAGCAGTGTCCAGACAGGGAACACTGAAGCTTTCTTT	CASSVQTGNTEAFF
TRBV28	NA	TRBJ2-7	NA	TGTGCCAGCAGTTTATGCGGGGACAAAACAGGATCCTACTACGAGCAGTACTTC	CASSLCGDKTGSYYEQYF
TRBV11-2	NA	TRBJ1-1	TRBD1	TGTGCCAGCAGCTTCGAGGGGACAGGGCCTGAAGCTTTCTTT	CASSFEGTGPEAFF
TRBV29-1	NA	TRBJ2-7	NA	TGCAGCGTGTATAGAGCCCCCTACGAGCAGTACTTC	CSVYRAPYEQYF
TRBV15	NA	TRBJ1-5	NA	TGTGCCACCACCGCGACAAGGCCAAATCAGCCCCAGCATTTT	CATTATRPNQPQHF
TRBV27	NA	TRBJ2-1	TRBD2	TGTGCCAGCAGTCCTGGACTAGCGGGAGCGGAGAATGAGCAGTTCTTC	CASSPGLAGAENEQFF
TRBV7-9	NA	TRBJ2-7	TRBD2	TGTGCCAGCAGCTCTAGCGGGAGTTCCTACGAGCAGTACTTC	CASSSSGSSYEQYF
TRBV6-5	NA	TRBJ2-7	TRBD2	TGTGCCAGCAGTTTAGGGACTAGCGGGAGACCCTACGAGCAGTACTTC	CASSLGTSGRPYEQYF
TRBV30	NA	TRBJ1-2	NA	TGTGCCTGGAGTCACCCGGGCCTCAAAGGGGGCTATGGCTACACCTTC	CAWSHPGLKGGYGYTF
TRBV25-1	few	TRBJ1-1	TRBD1	TGTGCCAGCAGTGACCAGGGGGCAGTTCCGGACACTGAAGCTTTCTTT	CASSDQGAVPDTEAFF
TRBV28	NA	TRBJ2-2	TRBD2	TGTGCCAGCAGTTTGGGTAGCGGGGATGCGAACACCGGGGAGCTGTTTTTT	CASSLGSGDANTGELFF
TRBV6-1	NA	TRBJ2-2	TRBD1	TGTGCCAGCAAAGGACAGGGGGTTGGCGGGGAGCTGTTTTTT	CASKGQGVGGELFF
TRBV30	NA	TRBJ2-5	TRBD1	TGTGCCTGGGGTACCGGGACAGGGGGAGAAGAGACCCAGTACTTC	CAWGTGTGGEETQYF
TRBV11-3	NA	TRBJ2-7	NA	TGTGCCAGCAGCTTAGCTGGGGCGGGGGAGCAGTACTTC	CASSLAGAGEQYF
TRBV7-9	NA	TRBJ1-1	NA	TGTGCCAGCAGCTTAGACGGGACTGAAGCTTTCTTT	CASSLDGTEAFF
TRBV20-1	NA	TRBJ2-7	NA	TGCAGTGCTAGAGATAGGGGGAAGCAGTACTTC	CSARDRGKQYF
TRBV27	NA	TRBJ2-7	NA	TGTGCCAGCAGTTTGCAGGGTAGCTACGAGCAGTACTTC	CASSLQGSYEQYF
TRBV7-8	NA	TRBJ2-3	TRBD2	TGTGCCAGCAGCTTAGCCGGGTTAGCGGGAGGGAGCGCAGATACGCAGTATTTT	CASSLAGLAGGSADTQYF
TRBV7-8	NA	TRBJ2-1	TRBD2	TGTGCCAGCAGCCCCTGGGGGTTGGCTAGCGGGAGGAATGAGCAGTTCTTC	CASSPWGLASGRNEQFF
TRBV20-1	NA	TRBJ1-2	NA	TGCAGTGCTAGGCGGAGTTACGGCTACACCTTC	CSARRSYGYTF
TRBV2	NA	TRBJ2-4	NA	TGTGCCAGCAGTGGACAGGCCTCATTACTAGCCAAAAACATTCAGTACTTC	CASSGQASLLAKNIQYF
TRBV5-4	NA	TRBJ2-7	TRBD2	TGTGCCAGCAGCCCCTCCCTGTGGGGGGGGCAGTACTTC	CASSPSLWGGQYF
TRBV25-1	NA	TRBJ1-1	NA	TGTGCCAGCAGAGACAGGAACACTGAAGCTTTCTTT	CASRDRNTEAFF
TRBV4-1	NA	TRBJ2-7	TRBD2	TGCGCCAGCAGCCAAGATTCTGCACAGTGGACTAGCGGGAACTACGAGCAGTACTTC	CASSQDSAQWTSGNYEQYF